Listed here are 15 T cell receptor beta chains from one sample, sequenced in a study of OX40 agonist ivuxolimab in advanced cancers. Using immunoSEQ multiplex PCR, the repertoire was profiled, and TCRdb retains in-frame clones only, with some absent. The sample contains some 15,000 clones, 65% to 90% of which appear only once. The sample was CD4+ or CD8+ T cells sorted from blood, taken in a trial of the OX40 agonist ivuxolimab. Receptors were obtained from an adult with an advanced solid tumor such as melanoma, head and neck, liver or kidney cancer.

V is TRBV30 and J is TRBJ2-1, with TRBD2 as a possible D gene (6 bases). The CDR3 has 12 residues. Trimming cost V 5 bases and J 9 bases, with 14 bases left between them. The germline V gene encodes CDR1 GTSNPN and CDR2 SVGIG (reference sequence). CDR3 sequence (DNA): TGTGCCTGGTCCCACGGGGGAAGTGAGCAGTTCTTC. Amino acids: CAWSHGGSEQFF.

The chain couples TRBV19 to TRBJ1-1; D call uncertain. This CDR3 region has 11 residues. The germline V gene has CDR1 LNHDA and CDR2 SQIVND (reference sequence). V gave up 7 bases and J gave up 4 bases, with 7 bases separating them. The CDR3 sequence: CASNLGTEAFF. The CDR3 DNA reads as TGTGCCAGTAATTTAGGCACTGAAGCTTTCTTT. The full variable domain, its missing parts supplied by reference TRBV19 and TRBJ1-1, is DGGITQSPKYLFRKEGQNVTLSCEQNLNHDAMYWYRQDPGQGLRLIYYSQIVNDFQKGDIAEGYSVSREKKESFPLTVTSAQKNPTAFYLCASNLGTEAFFGQGTRLTVV.

The genes are TRBV30 and TRBJ2-6; D not resolved. Germline-derived CDR1 and CDR2 are GTSNPN and SVGIG (reference sequence). The length of the CDR3 is 14 residues. With 5 bases removed from V and 0 bases from J, the gap between germline ends came to 8 bases. CDR3 nucleotides: TGTGCCTGGCAGCCGGGCTCTGGGGCCAACGTCCTGACTTTC. It translates to CAWQPGSGANVLTF.

The J gene is TRBJ2-1, the V gene TRBV9; TRBD1 or TRBD2 may be the D gene (6 bases each). CDR3 length: 13 amino acids. V gave up 4 bases and J gave up 8 bases, with 13 bases separating them. Germline V gives CDR1 SGDLS, CDR2 YYNGEE. Written as DNA, the CDR3 is TGTGCCAGCAGCCGAGACGGGGGCGATGAGCAGTTCTTC. Its protein product is CASSRDGGDEQFF.

V and J are TRBV25-1 and TRBJ2-5; D not resolved. Germline CDR1 and CDR2: MGHDK and SYGVNS. Trimming took 3 bases from V and 4 from J, leaving 15 bases between them. The CDR3 spans 15 residues. CDR3 loop: CASSDLSSSAETQYF. The CDR3 DNA reads TGTGCCAGCAGTGATTTAAGCTCTTCCGCAGAGACCCAGTACTTC.

The gene calls are TRBV19 and TRBJ1-5; D perhaps matches TRBD1 (5 bases). The CDR3 is 16 residues long. Germline CDR1 is LNHDA and CDR2 is SQIVND (reference sequence). V was cut by 4 bases and J by 11 bases, with 24 bases left in between. Here the CDR3 reads CASSTWDGFGSRAQHF. The CDR3, as DNA: TGTGCCAGTAGTACTTGGGACGGCTTTGGGTCTAGGGCCCAGCATTTT.

CDR3 bases: TGTGCCAGTAGTATAGGCCCCTTGGAGCACAATGAGCAGTTCTTC. This encodes CASSIGPLEHNEQFF. The V call is TRBV19, the J call TRBJ2-1; D is unresolved. Germline loops: CDR1 LNHDA, CDR2 SQIVND (reference sequence). CDR3 length: 15 amino acids. Trimming left V 1 base short and J 5 bases short, with 12 bases between. Full variable domain (missing parts from reference TRBV19 and TRBJ2-1): DGGITQSPKYLFRKEGQNVTLSCEQNLNHDAMYWYRQDPGQGLRLIYYSQIVNDFQKGDIAEGYSVSREKKESFPLTVTSAQKNPTAFYLCASSIGPLEHNEQFFGPGTRLTVL.

The chain uses TRBV5-1 and TRBJ2-3, with 12 bases matching TRBD2. This CDR3 is 17 amino acids long. Looked up from germline, CDR1 is SGHRS and CDR2 is YFSETQ. After removal of 5 bases from V and 4 bases from J, the junction contained 11 bases not matched to a gene. Here the CDR3 reads CASRGQSSGRASDTQYF. The CDR3 region has the DNA TGCGCCAGCAGGGGGCAATCTAGCGGGAGGGCCTCAGATACGCAGTATTTT.

The rearrangement links TRBV2 to TRBJ2-1; 10 bases agree with TRBD2. This CDR3 has 16 amino acids. CDR1 SNHLY and CDR2 FYNNEI come from the germline V gene. V was clipped by 0 bases and J by 3 bases; unmatched bases: 2. The CDR3: CASSEARTSGYNEQFF. The CDR3 DNA reads TGTGCCAGCAGTGAAGCTCGGACTAGCGGCTACAATGAGCAGTTCTTC.

This clone was counted a few times. The V call is TRBV5-1, the J call TRBJ2-7; TRBD1 matches 7 bases. Germline V gives CDR1 SGHRS, CDR2 YFSETQ. J gave up 2 bases and V 1 base, and 3 bases lay outside the gene matches. CDR3 size: 14 residues. The CDR3 sequence is CASSLLGGTYEQYF. CDR3 in DNA: TGCGCCAGCAGCTTGCTAGGGGGCACCTACGAGCAGTACTTC.

V usage is TRBV2 and J usage is TRBJ2-5; 7 nucleotides match TRBD2. Losses at the gene ends were 7 bases for V and 0 bases for J; bases not matched to a gene: 8. Germline V CDR1 and CDR2: SNHLY, FYNNEI. This CDR3 is 15 amino acids long. As DNA, the CDR3 is TGTGCCAGCATAAACGGGAGGCTGTACCAAGAGACCCAGTACTTC. It is translated as CASINGRLYQETQYF.

V is TRBV7-9 and J is TRBJ2-7; D is possibly TRBD1 (6 bases). Trimming pared 5 bases from V and 1 base from J, leaving 12 bases between. The CDR3 spans 14 residues. Per germline, CDR1 SEHNR and CDR2 FQNEAQ (reference sequence). CDR3 residues: CASSPMDRSYEQYF. CDR3 nucleotides: TGTGCCAGCAGCCCCATGGACAGATCCTACGAGCAGTACTTC.

This sequence joins TRBV9 and TRBJ2-7; the D gene is possibly TRBD1 (5 bases). V was cut by 3 bases and J by 1 base, with 8 bases left in between. CDR1 is SGDLS and CDR2 is YYNGEE in the germline V gene. The CDR3 is 13 amino acids. CDR3 sequence (DNA): TGTGCCAGCAGCGCAGGGATTTCCTACGAGCAGTACTTC. Its translation is CASSAGISYEQYF.

The rearrangement joins TRBV27 to TRBJ2-7; D might be TRBD2 (6 bases). In germline, CDR1 is MNHEY, CDR2 SMNVEV (reference sequence). This CDR3 spans 14 amino acids. With 3 bases removed from V and 0 bases from J, the gap between germline ends came to 9 bases. The CDR3, as DNA: TGTGCCAGCAGTTTTGGAGGGAGCTCCTACGAGCAGTACTTC. It codes for CASSFGGSSYEQYF.

The chain carries TRBV29-1 and TRBJ1-3; TRBD1 is a possible D gene (5 bases). The CDR3 has 15 amino acids. Looked up from germline, CDR1 is SQVTM and CDR2 is ANQGSEA. Trimming shortened V by 0 bases and J by 0 bases, and 9 bases separated the two germline ends. The CDR3 DNA reads TGCAGCGTTGAAGAGGGACCTGGCTCTGGAAACACCATATATTTT. This encodes CSVEEGPGSGNTIYF.